This passage covers 10 T cell receptor beta chains from one sample sequenced in a study of early T cells in non-severe SARS-CoV-2 infection (dated by TCRdb to the early 2020s). Libraries were prepared through 5' RACE. The instrument given in TCRdb is NextSeq 500. TCRdb trimmed the raw reads at Q25, called clones with MiXCR and kept productive beta chains. Merged by CDR3 protein, the rows form single entries marked with the most common genes and DNA. The sample table holds approximately 81,000 distinct CDR3 sequences, of which approximately 13% were seen once. Of the sample, 6% falls within the top ten clones. Sequenced material: whole blood. These receptor sequences come from an adult who was a healthcare worker with PCR-confirmed SARS-CoV-2 infection or an uninfected control (not recorded which).

The V and J genes are TRBV19 and TRBJ2-7; 12 nucleotides align to TRBD1. Germline loops: CDR1 LNHDA, CDR2 SQIVND (reference sequence). Unmatched junction bases numbered 8, after V lost 5 bases and J lost 3 bases. The CDR3 has 16 amino acids. CDR3 nucleotide sequence: TGTGCCAGTAGTGCCGTAGGGGACAGGGGGCACTACGAGCAGTACTTC. It translates to CASSAVGDRGHYEQYF.

The genes are TRBV6-5 and TRBJ2-7; D may correspond to TRBD1 or TRBD2 (5 bases each). V was pared by 3 bases and J by 3 bases, with 12 bases between. This CDR3 has 14 residues. Germline V gene sequence: CDR1 MNHEY, CDR2 SVGAGI. The chain's CDR3 is CASSYRDGYYEQYF. CDR3 bases: TGTGCCAGCAGTTATCGGGACGGCTACTACGAGCAGTACTTC.

This clonotype was found a few times. This rearrangement joins TRBV20-1 to TRBJ2-1; 7 positions match TRBD1. V lost 3 bases and J lost 2; bases outside the gene matches: 4. There are 14 residues in the CDR3. The germline gives CDR1 DFQATT, CDR2 SNEGSKA (reference sequence). CDR3 region: CSASDRAAYNEQFF. The CDR3 region has the DNA TGCAGTGCTAGCGACAGGGCGGCCTACAATGAGCAGTTCTTC.

This clonotype has just a few counts. This chain connects TRBV2 to TRBJ2-7; 7 nucleotides align to TRBD1. This CDR3 is 15 amino acids long. V was pared by 6 bases and J by 2 bases, with 10 bases of the junction left unmatched. Germline CDR1 and CDR2: SNHLY and FYNNEI. In DNA form, the CDR3 reads TGTGCCAGCAGCGCAGGTCCACAGGGGACCTACGAGCAGTACTTC. This gives the protein CASSAGPQGTYEQYF.

This clonotype turned up a few times. This chain joins TRBV12-3 or TRBV12-4 and TRBJ1-5, with D tentatively TRBD1 (6 bases). Trimming left V 6 bases short and J 2 bases short, with 14 bases between. This CDR3 comprises 15 residues. The CDR3 loop is CASSATGSGNQPQHF. The CDR3 region has the DNA TGTGCCAGCAGCGCAACAGGGAGCGGCAATCAGCCCCAGCATTTT.

A few counts support this clonotype. The rearrangement joins TRBV20-1 to TRBJ1-1; no firm D call. The CDR3 sequence is 15 residues long. Germline loops: CDR1 DFQATT, CDR2 SNEGSKA (reference sequence). V lost 6 bases to trimming and J lost 2 bases, with 19 bases between them. The CDR3 DNA reads TGCAGTGCCCCCCCGGGCGACCGAAGTAACACTGAAGCTTTCTTT. Translation: CSAPPGDRSNTEAFF.

The chain links TRBV6-1 to TRBJ2-2, with TRBD1 identical over 7 bases. Germline CDR1 is MNHNS and CDR2 is SASEGT. The CDR3 sequence is 15 residues long. The V and J ends lost 5 bases and 3 bases, in that order; junction bases with no gene match: 6. The CDR3 loop reads CASSIGDSYTGELFF. DNA for the CDR3: TGTGCCAGCAGTATAGGGGACAGTTACACCGGGGAGCTGTTTTTT.

This clonotype was seen a handful of times. The rearrangement uses TRBV5-1 and TRBJ1-3; D is perhaps TRBD1 (5 bases). V was cut by 0 bases and J by 5 bases, with 6 bases left in between. Looked up from germline, CDR1 is SGHRS and CDR2 is YFSETQ. This CDR3 contains 13 residues. Here the CDR3 reads CASSLDRRNTIYF. CDR3 DNA sequence: TGCGCCAGCAGCTTGGACAGGCGAAACACCATATATTTT.

The chain employs TRBV2 and TRBJ2-7; D may be TRBD2 (5 bases). CDR1 is SNHLY, CDR2 FYNNEI, per germline. V lost 1 base, J lost 3 bases, and 13 bases lay in between. The CDR3 runs to 15 residues. The CDR3 sequence is CASSEVKRTLYEQYF. The CDR3 region has the DNA TGTGCCAGCAGTGAAGTAAAGCGGACTCTCTACGAGCAGTACTTC.

This clonotype was observed at least ten times. The rearrangement joins TRBV20-1 to TRBJ2-5; maybe TRBD2 (6 bases). The CDR3 sequence is 13 residues long. CDR1 and CDR2 (germline): DFQATT, SNEGSKA (reference sequence). Trimming removed 0 bases at V and 5 bases at J, with 10 bases between. The CDR3 coding sequence is TGCAGTGCTAGAGAGCGGGGATTGGAGACCCAGTACTTC. It yields the protein CSARERGLETQYF.